This T cell receptor (beta chain) was found in a study of cytomegalovirus exposure and HLA in healthy donors (TCRdb year 2017). About the investigation overall: A later analysis indicated that the roughly 130 validation repertoires were generated on the platform also employed for the 700 or so repertoires of the first cohort. The study was designed to test whether signatures of past pathogen exposure could be identified by cataloging public T cell receptors. Along with the approximately 600-subject first cohort, a separate validation cohort of over a hundred different subjects was used. High-throughput TCR immunosequencing, statistical association of individual TCRs with disease status, and machine learning were combined to predict cytomegalovirus infection status. Beyond this particular receptor, the publication reports: A total of fewer than 200 TCR beta chains were listed by the study as associated with cytomegalovirus. Across donors, most TCR sequences were observed very rarely, whereas some public TCRs were present in many individuals. The authors suggested that the approach could potentially be generalized to other disease states and immunological phenotypes. Of the cluster scores, 85% to 95% were above 0 in a later analysis, which found that TCRs clustered in the first cohort also tended to co-occur in the approximately 110 validation repertoires. In vitro tests confirmed that a few of the cytomegalovirus-associated TCR beta chains recognize cytomegalovirus antigens. A later analysis had no HLA typing for the validation cohort, so co-occurrence there was scored across all 130 or so repertoires. In both the original and validation cohorts, the classifier was reported to diagnose cytomegalovirus status with high specificity and sensitivity.

The CDR3 runs 16 amino acids, cysteine and phenylalanine included. The CDR3 DNA has 48 bases and is translated from base 1. Trimming removed 0 bases from V and 10 bases from J, leaving 19 bases between the germline ends. The germline V gene provides CDR1 MNHEY and CDR2 SVGAGI. Regarding this clone: Its antigen has not been determined. Per-base qualities were not stored, and no clone one base away is much larger.

The donors were included in the validation cohort of 90 to 150 subjects, a group kept apart from the roughly 610-subject first cohort. Receptor amplification or capture employed the immunoSEQ multiplex PCR assay. Under the source paper's analysis protocol: A statistical classification framework was built for diagnosing cytomegalovirus status from the catalog of TCR beta chain sequences. Not all clones reach the TCRdb copy of this immuneACCESS table, which keeps in-frame sequences only. Checked studies attribute under half of the gap to unresolved V genes and leave the rest unexplained. For V, J and clone size, that table is used; D and trimming come from the DNA. Present in this sample are about 120,000 clones, more than 70% of which were seen just once. The ten largest make up approximately 2.3% of the sample.

This clonotype was obtained from a woman in her 30s in good health and CMV-seronegative. Sample: PBMCs. In this chain, TRBV6-5 is recombined with TRBJ2-1; TRBD2 is possibly the D segment (6 matching bases). The nucleotide sequence reads TGTGCCAGCAGTTACTCGCGGGATCCAACAGAGGGGGAGCAGTTCTTC. Its protein product is CASSYSRDPTEGEQFF.